This is a list of T cell receptor beta chains from one sample in a study of cytomegalovirus exposure and HLA in healthy donors. The data were produced by immunoSEQ multiplex PCR, yet TCRdb's version contains in-frame clones alone and is incomplete. The sample yields fewer than 200,000 clones, about three quarters seen once. Sequencing was performed on PBMCs. The receptors were sampled from a man between 18 and 35 years old in good health and CMV-seronegative. Both conserved end residues are part of each CDR3. Fields, in order: J gene, V gene, clone size, D gene, CDR3 protein, CDR3 DNA. A D gene is named only where the DNA matches it firmly. Some rows have no size entry. The others give once, few or many, or a class for an expanded clone.

J gene: TRBJ2-1
V gene: TRBV11-3
clone size: once
D gene: TRBD2
CDR3 protein: CASSLDQGGTSAYNEQFF
CDR3 DNA: TGTGCCAGCAGCTTAGACCAGGGGGGGACTAGCGCCTACAATGAGCAGTTCTTC

J gene: TRBJ2-1
V gene: TRBV19
clone size: -
D gene: -
CDR3 protein: CASSLDLLAYNEQFF
CDR3 DNA: TGTGCCAGTAGTCTAGACTTACTCGCCTACAATGAGCAGTTCTTC

J gene: TRBJ2-1
V gene: TRBV10-3
clone size: -
D gene: TRBD2
CDR3 protein: CAISEPRTSGGNEQFF
CDR3 DNA: TGTGCCATCAGTGAGCCCAGGACTAGCGGGGGGAATGAGCAGTTCTTC

J gene: TRBJ2-1
V gene: TRBV18
clone size: -
D gene: TRBD2
CDR3 protein: CASSPSTSGHSYNEQFF
CDR3 DNA: TGTGCCAGCTCACCCTCAACTAGCGGGCACTCCTACAATGAGCAGTTCTTC

J gene: TRBJ2-3
V gene: TRBV4-3
clone size: -
D gene: TRBD2
CDR3 protein: CASSQGDGRAEDTQYF
CDR3 DNA: TGCGCCAGCAGCCAGGGAGACGGGAGGGCCGAAGATACGCAGTATTTT

J gene: TRBJ1-2
V gene: TRBV5-5
clone size: few
D gene: -
CDR3 protein: CASSLGGRTDGYTF
CDR3 DNA: TGTGCCAGCAGCTTGGGGGGCCGGACGGATGGCTACACCTTC

J gene: TRBJ2-1
V gene: TRBV10-3
clone size: -
D gene: TRBD2
CDR3 protein: CAISESEASGDNNEQFF
CDR3 DNA: TGTGCCATCAGTGAGTCGGAGGCTAGCGGAGACAACAATGAGCAGTTCTTC

J gene: TRBJ1-2
V gene: TRBV27
clone size: -
D gene: -
CDR3 protein: CASSPTQENYGYTF
CDR3 DNA: TGTGCCAGCAGTCCAACTCAGGAAAACTATGGCTACACCTTC

J gene: TRBJ2-4
V gene: TRBV19
clone size: few
D gene: -
CDR3 protein: CASSPTEILAKNIQYF
CDR3 DNA: TGTGCCAGTAGTCCTACAGAGATCCTAGCCAAAAACATTCAGTACTTC

J gene: TRBJ2-1
V gene: TRBV5-8
clone size: few
D gene: TRBD2
CDR3 protein: CASSVLADNNEQFF
CDR3 DNA: TGTGCCAGCAGCGTTCTAGCGGATAACAATGAGCAGTTCTTC

J gene: TRBJ2-3
V gene: TRBV2
clone size: few
D gene: -
CDR3 protein: CASSDLLGSGTDTQYF
CDR3 DNA: TGTGCCAGCAGTGACCTACTAGGATCGGGCACAGATACGCAGTATTTT

J gene: TRBJ1-1
V gene: TRBV7-8
clone size: -
D gene: -
CDR3 protein: CASSRRRSTEAFF
CDR3 DNA: TGTGCCAGCAGCAGAAGGCGGAGCACTGAAGCTTTCTTT

J gene: TRBJ2-7
V gene: TRBV28
clone size: few
D gene: -
CDR3 protein: CASSLSWRPTYEQYF
CDR3 DNA: TGTGCCAGCAGTTTAAGTTGGCGGCCTACCTACGAGCAGTACTTC

J gene: TRBJ2-1
V gene: TRBV5-1
clone size: -
D gene: TRBD2
CDR3 protein: CASSGSGSYNEQFF
CDR3 DNA: TGCGCCAGCAGTGGTAGCGGGAGTTATAATGAGCAGTTCTTC

J gene: TRBJ1-5
V gene: TRBV19
clone size: -
D gene: TRBD1
CDR3 protein: CASSMTGAGGNQPQHF
CDR3 DNA: TGTGCCAGTAGTATGACAGGGGCGGGGGGCAATCAGCCCCAGCATTTT

J gene: TRBJ2-2
V gene: TRBV6-5
clone size: -
D gene: -
CDR3 protein: CASSPLGGRTGELFF
CDR3 DNA: TGTGCCAGCAGCCCCCTCGGGGGGCGCACCGGGGAGCTGTTTTTT

J gene: TRBJ1-3
V gene: TRBV5-8
clone size: -
D gene: -
CDR3 protein: CASRTRASGNTIYF
CDR3 DNA: TGTGCCAGCAGAACCAGGGCTTCTGGAAACACCATATATTTT

J gene: TRBJ2-3
V gene: TRBV6-1
clone size: -
D gene: TRBD2
CDR3 protein: CASSARLAGGSDTQYF
CDR3 DNA: TGTGCCAGCAGTGCGCGACTAGCGGGTGGATCAGATACGCAGTATTTT

J gene: TRBJ2-1
V gene: TRBV30
clone size: -
D gene: -
CDR3 protein: CAWSLGNEQFF
CDR3 DNA: TGTGCCTGGAGTCTCGGCAATGAGCAGTTCTTC

J gene: TRBJ2-7
V gene: TRBV10-1
clone size: -
D gene: TRBD2
CDR3 protein: CATHGGTSGRSPYEQYF
CDR3 DNA: TGCGCCACGCATGGCGGGACTAGCGGGAGGTCTCCCTACGAGCAGTACTTC

J gene: TRBJ2-7
V gene: TRBV5-6
clone size: -
D gene: TRBD1
CDR3 protein: CASSPGQGSYEQYF
CDR3 DNA: TGTGCCAGCAGCCCGGGACAGGGGAGCTACGAGCAGTACTTC

J gene: TRBJ1-4
V gene: TRBV11-2
clone size: -
D gene: -
CDR3 protein: CASSSGIRSNEKLFF
CDR3 DNA: TGTGCCAGCAGCTCCGGGATTCGGAGTAATGAAAAACTGTTTTTT

J gene: TRBJ2-1
V gene: TRBV7-9
clone size: -
D gene: -
CDR3 protein: CASSPRGAPNEQFF
CDR3 DNA: TGTGCCAGCAGCCCCCGGGGGGCCCCCAATGAGCAGTTCTTC

J gene: TRBJ2-7
V gene: TRBV20-1
clone size: -
D gene: -
CDR3 protein: CSAPGTYEQYF
CDR3 DNA: TGCAGTGCCCCAGGGACCTACGAGCAGTACTTC

J gene: TRBJ2-7
V gene: TRBV6-1
clone size: once
D gene: TRBD1
CDR3 protein: CASSTQGAQNEQYF
CDR3 DNA: TGTGCCAGCAGTACCCAGGGGGCGCAGAACGAGCAGTACTTC

J gene: TRBJ2-6
V gene: TRBV7-6
clone size: -
D gene: TRBD1
CDR3 protein: CASSLWGQGITGANVLTF
CDR3 DNA: TGTGCCAGCAGCTTATGGGGACAGGGAATTACCGGGGCCAACGTCCTGACTTTC

J gene: TRBJ2-7
V gene: TRBV6-5
clone size: -
D gene: TRBD2
CDR3 protein: CASSPGLAGAYEQYF
CDR3 DNA: TGTGCCAGCAGCCCCGGACTAGCGGGGGCCTACGAGCAGTACTTC

J gene: TRBJ2-3
V gene: TRBV11-3
clone size: -
D gene: TRBD2
CDR3 protein: CASSSRLAGVDTQYF
CDR3 DNA: TGTGCCAGCAGCTCAAGACTAGCGGGAGTAGATACGCAGTATTTT

J gene: TRBJ1-4
V gene: TRBV7-6
clone size: -
D gene: -
CDR3 protein: CASRPDSSGEKLFF
CDR3 DNA: TGTGCCAGCAGGCCGGACAGTTCCGGTGAAAAACTGTTTTTT

J gene: TRBJ2-5
V gene: TRBV19
clone size: -
D gene: TRBD2
CDR3 protein: CASSISYGGSKTQYF
CDR3 DNA: TGTGCCAGTAGTATCAGCTACGGGGGGTCAAAGACCCAGTACTTC

J gene: TRBJ2-3
V gene: TRBV14
clone size: -
D gene: -
CDR3 protein: CASSQEVDTSTDTQYF
CDR3 DNA: TGTGCCAGCAGCCAAGAAGTAGACACTAGCACAGATACGCAGTATTTT